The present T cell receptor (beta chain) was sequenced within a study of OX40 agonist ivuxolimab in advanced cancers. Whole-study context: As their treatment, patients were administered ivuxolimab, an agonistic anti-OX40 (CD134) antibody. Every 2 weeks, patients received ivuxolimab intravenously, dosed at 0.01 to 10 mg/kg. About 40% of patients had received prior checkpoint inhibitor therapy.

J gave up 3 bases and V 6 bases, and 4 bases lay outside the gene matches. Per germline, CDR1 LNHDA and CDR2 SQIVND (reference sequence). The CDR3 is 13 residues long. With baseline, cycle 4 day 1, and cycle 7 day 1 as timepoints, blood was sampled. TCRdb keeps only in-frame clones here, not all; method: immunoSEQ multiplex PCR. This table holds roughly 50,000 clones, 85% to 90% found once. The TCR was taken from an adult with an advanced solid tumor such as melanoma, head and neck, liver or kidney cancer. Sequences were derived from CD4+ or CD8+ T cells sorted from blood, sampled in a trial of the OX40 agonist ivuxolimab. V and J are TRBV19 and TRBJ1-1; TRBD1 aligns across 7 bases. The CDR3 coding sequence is TGTGCCAGTAGAGAACAGGGGTACACTGAAGCTTTCTTT. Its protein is CASREQGYTEAFF. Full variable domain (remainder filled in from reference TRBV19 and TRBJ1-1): DGGITQSPKYLFRKEGQNVTLSCEQNLNHDAMYWYRQDPGQGLRLIYYSQIVNDFQKGDIAEGYSVSREKKESFPLTVTSAQKNPTAFYLCASREQGYTEAFFGQGTRLTVV.